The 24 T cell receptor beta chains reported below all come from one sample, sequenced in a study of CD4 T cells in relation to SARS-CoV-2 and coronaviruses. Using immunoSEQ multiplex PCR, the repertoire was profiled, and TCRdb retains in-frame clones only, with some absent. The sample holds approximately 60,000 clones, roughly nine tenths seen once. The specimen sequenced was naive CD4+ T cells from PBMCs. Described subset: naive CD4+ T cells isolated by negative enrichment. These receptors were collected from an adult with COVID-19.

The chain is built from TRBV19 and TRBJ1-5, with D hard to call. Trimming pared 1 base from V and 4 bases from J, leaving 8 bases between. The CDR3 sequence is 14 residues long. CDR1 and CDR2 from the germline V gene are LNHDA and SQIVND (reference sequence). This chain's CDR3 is CASSIGSENQPQHF. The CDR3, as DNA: TGTGCCAGTAGTATAGGGTCTGAAAATCAGCCCCAGCATTTT.

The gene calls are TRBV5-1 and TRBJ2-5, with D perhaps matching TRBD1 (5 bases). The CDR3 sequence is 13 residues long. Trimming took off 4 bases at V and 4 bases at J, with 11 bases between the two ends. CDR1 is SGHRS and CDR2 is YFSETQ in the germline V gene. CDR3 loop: CASSNQGAETQYF. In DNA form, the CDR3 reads TGCGCCAGCAGCAACCAAGGGGCAGAGACCCAGTACTTC.

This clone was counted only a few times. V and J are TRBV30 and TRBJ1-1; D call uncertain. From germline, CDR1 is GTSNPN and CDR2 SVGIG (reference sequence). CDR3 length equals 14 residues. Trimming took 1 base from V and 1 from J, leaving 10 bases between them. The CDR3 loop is CAWSGGTWNTEAFF. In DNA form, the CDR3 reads TGTGCCTGGAGTGGTGGCACCTGGAACACTGAAGCTTTCTTT.

CDR3 sequence reads: CASSLGIQGYSYEQYF. The CDR3 nucleotides read TGCGCCAGCAGCTTGGGTATACAGGGGTACTCCTACGAGCAGTACTTC. The chain couples TRBV5-1 to TRBJ2-7; 7 bases line up with TRBD1. In germline, CDR1 is SGHRS, CDR2 YFSETQ. The CDR3 extends over 16 amino acids. J lost 0 bases, V lost 0 bases, and 6 bases had no gene match.

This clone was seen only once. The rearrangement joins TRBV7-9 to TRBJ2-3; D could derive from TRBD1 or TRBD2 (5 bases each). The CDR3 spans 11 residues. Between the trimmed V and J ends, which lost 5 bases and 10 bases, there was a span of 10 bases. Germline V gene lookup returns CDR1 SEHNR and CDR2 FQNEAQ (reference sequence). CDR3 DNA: TGTGCCAGCAGCAATGGGGGTCCGCAGTATTTT. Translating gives CASSNGGPQYF.

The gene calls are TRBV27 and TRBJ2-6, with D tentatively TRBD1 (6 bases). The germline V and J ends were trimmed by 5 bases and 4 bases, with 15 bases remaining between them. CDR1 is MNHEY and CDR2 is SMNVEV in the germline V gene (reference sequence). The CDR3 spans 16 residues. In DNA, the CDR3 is TGTGCCAGCAGTCCAAGAACAGGGACAGGGGCCAACGTCCTGACTTTC. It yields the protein CASSPRTGTGANVLTF.

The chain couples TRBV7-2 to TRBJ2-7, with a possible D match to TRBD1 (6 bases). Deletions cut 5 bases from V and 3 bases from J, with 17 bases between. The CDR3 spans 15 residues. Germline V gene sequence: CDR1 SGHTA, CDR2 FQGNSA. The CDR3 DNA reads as TGTGCCAGCAGCCGCACGCCGGGACAAAACTACGAGCAGTACTTC. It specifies CASSRTPGQNYEQYF.

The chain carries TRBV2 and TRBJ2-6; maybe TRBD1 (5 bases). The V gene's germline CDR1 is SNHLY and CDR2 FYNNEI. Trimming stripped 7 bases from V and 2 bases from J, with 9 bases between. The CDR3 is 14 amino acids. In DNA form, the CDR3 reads TGTGCCAGCACAGGGCTCCCTGGGGCCAACGTCCTGACTTTC. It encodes CASTGLPGANVLTF.

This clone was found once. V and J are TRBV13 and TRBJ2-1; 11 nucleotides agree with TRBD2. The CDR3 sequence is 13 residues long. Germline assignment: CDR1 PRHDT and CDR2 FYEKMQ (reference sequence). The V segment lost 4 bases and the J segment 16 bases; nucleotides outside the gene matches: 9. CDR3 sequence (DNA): TGTGCCAGCAGCTCCGCTCCGACTAGCGGGACTTTCTTC. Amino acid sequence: CASSSAPTSGTFF.

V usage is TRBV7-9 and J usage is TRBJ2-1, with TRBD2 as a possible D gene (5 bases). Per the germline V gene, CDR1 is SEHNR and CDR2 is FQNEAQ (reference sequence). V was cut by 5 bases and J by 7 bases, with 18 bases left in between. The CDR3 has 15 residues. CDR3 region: CASSDPSNFANEQFF. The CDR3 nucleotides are TGTGCCAGCAGCGATCCTAGCAACTTTGCAAATGAGCAGTTCTTC.

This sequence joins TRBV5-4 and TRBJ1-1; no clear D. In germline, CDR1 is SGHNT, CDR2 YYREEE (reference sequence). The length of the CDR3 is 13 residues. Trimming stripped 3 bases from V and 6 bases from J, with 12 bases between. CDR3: CASSSQAGSEAFF. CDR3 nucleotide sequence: TGTGCCAGCAGCTCCCAAGCGGGGTCTGAAGCTTTCTTT.

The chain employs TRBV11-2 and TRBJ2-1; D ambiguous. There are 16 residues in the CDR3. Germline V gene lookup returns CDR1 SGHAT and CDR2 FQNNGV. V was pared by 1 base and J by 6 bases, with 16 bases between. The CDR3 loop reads CASSLGLRSPLNEQFF. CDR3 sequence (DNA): TGTGCCAGCAGCTTAGGGCTTAGAAGCCCCCTCAATGAGCAGTTCTTC. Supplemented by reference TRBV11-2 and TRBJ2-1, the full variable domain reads EAGVAQSPRYKIIEKRQSVAFWCNPISGHATLYWYQQILGQGPKLLIQFQNNGVVDDSQLPKDRFSAERLKGVDSTLKIQPAKLEDSAVYLCASSLGLRSPLNEQFFGPGTRLTVL.

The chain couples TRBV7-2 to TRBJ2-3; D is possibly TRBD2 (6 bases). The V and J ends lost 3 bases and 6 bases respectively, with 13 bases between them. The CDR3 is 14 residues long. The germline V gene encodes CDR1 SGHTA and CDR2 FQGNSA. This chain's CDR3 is CASSFDFSGDTQYF. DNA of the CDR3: TGTGCCAGCAGCTTCGACTTTAGCGGTGATACGCAGTATTTT. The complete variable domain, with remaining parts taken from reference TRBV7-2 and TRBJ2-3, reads GAGVSQSPSNKVTEKGKDVELRCDPISGHTALYWYRQSLGQGLEFLIYFQGNSAPDKSGLPSDRFSAERTGGSVSTLTIQRTQQEDSAVYLCASSFDFSGDTQYFGPGTRLTVL.

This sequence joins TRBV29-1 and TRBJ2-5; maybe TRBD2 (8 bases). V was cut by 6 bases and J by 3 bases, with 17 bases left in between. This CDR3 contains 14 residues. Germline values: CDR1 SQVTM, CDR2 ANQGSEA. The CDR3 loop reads CSVGGDRGEETQYF. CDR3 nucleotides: TGCAGCGTCGGGGGGGACAGAGGCGAAGAGACCCAGTACTTC.

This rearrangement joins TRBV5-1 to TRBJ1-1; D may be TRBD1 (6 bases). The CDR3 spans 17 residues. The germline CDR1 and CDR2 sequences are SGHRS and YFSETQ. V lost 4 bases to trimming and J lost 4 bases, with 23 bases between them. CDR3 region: CASSRRPPNRVVTEAFF. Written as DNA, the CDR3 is TGCGCCAGCAGCCGCCGGCCGCCTAACAGGGTTGTCACTGAAGCTTTCTTT.

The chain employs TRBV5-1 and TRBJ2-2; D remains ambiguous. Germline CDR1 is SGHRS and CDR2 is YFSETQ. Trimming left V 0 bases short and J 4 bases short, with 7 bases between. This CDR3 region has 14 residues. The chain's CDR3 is CASSLEGSTGELFF. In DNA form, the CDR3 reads TGCGCCAGCAGCTTGGAGGGAAGCACCGGGGAGCTGTTTTTT.

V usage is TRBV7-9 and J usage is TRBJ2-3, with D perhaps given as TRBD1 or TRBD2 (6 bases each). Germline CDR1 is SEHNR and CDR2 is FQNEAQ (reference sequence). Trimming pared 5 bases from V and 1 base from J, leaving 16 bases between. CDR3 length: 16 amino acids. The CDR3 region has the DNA TGTGCCAGCAGCCCCTCGGGGGCAACAGGCACAGATACGCAGTATTTT. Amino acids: CASSPSGATGTDTQYF. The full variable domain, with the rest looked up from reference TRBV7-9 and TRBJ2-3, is DTGVSQNPRHKITKRGQNVTFRCDPISEHNRLYWYRQTLGQGPEFLTYFQNEAQLEKSRLLSDRFSAERPKGSFSTLEIQRTEQGDSAMYLCASSPSGATGTDTQYFGPGTRLTVL.

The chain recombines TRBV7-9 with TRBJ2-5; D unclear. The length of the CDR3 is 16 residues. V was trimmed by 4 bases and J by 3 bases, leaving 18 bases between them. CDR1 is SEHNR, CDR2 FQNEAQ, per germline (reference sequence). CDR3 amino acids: CASSSLVAHQKETQYF. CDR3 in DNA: TGTGCCAGCAGCTCCCTAGTCGCCCATCAAAAAGAGACCCAGTACTTC.

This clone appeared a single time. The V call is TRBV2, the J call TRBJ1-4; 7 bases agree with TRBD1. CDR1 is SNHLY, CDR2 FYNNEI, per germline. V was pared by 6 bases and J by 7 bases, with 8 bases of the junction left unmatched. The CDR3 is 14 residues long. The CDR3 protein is CASRTTGVGEKLFF. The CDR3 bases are TGTGCCAGCAGAACTACAGGGGTTGGTGAAAAACTGTTTTTT.

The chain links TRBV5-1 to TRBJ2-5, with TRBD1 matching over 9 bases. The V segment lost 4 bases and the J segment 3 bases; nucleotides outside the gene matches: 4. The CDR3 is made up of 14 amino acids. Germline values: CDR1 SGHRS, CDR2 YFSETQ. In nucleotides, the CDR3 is TGCGCCAGCAGCCTAGACAGGGGGGAAGAGACCCAGTACTTC. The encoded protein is CASSLDRGEETQYF. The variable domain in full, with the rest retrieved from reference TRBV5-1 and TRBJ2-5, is KAGVTQTPRYLIKTRGQQVTLSCSPISGHRSVSWYQQTPGQGLQFLFEYFSETQRNKGNFPGRFSGRQFSNSRSEMNVSTLELGDSALYLCASSLDRGEETQYFGPGTRLLVL.

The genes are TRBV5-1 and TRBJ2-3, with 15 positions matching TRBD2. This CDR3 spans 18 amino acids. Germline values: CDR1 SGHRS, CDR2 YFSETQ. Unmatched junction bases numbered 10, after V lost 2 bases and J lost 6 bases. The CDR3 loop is CASSFGLAGGGPRDTQYF. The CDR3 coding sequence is TGCGCCAGCAGCTTCGGACTAGCGGGAGGGGGTCCCAGGGATACGCAGTATTTT.

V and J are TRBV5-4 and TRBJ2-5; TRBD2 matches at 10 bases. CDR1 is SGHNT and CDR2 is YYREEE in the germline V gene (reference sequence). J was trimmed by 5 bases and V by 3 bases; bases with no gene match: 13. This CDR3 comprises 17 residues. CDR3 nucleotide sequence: TGTGCCAGCAGCTCGGCCGCCAGCGGGAGGGCCGGGGAGACCCAGTACTTC. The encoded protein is CASSSAASGRAGETQYF.

The CDR3 loop is CASRGLTYEQYF. The CDR3 DNA reads as TGTGCCAGCAGGGGGTTGACCTACGAGCAGTACTTC. The chain carries TRBV27 and TRBJ2-7; the D is unclear. CDR1 is MNHEY, CDR2 SMNVEV, per germline (reference sequence). The CDR3 runs to 12 residues. V shed 6 bases and J shed 2 bases, with 8 bases lying between them.

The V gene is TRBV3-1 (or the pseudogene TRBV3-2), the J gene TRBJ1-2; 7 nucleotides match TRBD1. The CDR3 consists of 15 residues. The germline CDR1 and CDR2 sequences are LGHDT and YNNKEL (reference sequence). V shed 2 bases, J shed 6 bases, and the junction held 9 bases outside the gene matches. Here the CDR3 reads CASSQFRQGSDGYTF. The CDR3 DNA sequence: TGTGCCAGCAGCCAATTCCGACAGGGTTCTGATGGCTACACCTTC.